This TCR beta chain was observed in a study of blood T cell repertoires in COVID-19 (TCRdb year 2020). The study in broad terms: Samples covering the acute and convalescent phases of COVID-19 were provided by collaborators in the United States, Italy and Spain. Where available, HLA class I and class II types were taken from metadata supplied by the sample provider and were not determined by assay-based typing. The repertoires were released in a freely available public database intended as a resource for research on the immune response to SARS-CoV-2. The material from the prospective study consisted of cDNA or gDNA derived from T cells, B-cell-depleted T cells, or PBMCs. Nearly every sample came with metadata listing a de-identified subject ID, COVID-19 status, age in years and sex. Samples were obtained from the ongoing ImmuneRACE study (first 160 participants) and from 1,254 subjects provided by 6 global collaborators. The dataset comprised deeply sampled blood TCRbeta repertoires from subjects exposed to, actively infected with, or recovered from COVID-19.

From a lookup of the germline V gene, CDR1 and CDR2 are ENHRY and SYGVKD. V is cut by 6 bases and J by 12 bases, and the space between the germline ends is 23 bases. The CDR3, from cysteine to phenylalanine, totals 14 residues. Kept here is only the CDR3 DNA, which spans 42 bases and is read in frame from base 1. Collaborating institutions collected whole blood in K2EDTA tubes following their own protocols. For TCRbeta analysis, collaborator samples were shipped as frozen whole blood, as isolated PBMCs, or as DNA extracted from either sample type. The paper's findings and limits, for the study overall: The quantity of clinical and demographic metadata differed by source and by participant and was supplied without curation.

In the case of this clone: The specificity of this receptor is unknown. No qualities accompany the bases; no much larger clone lies one base away.

TCRbeta CDR3 regions were amplified from genomic DNA by means of the immunoSEQ Assay, a bias-controlled multiplex PCR. On the authors' methods: Within the assay, amplification of reference gene primers was used to estimate how many nucleated cells each sample contained. Sequence reads were collapsed and filtered to measure the absolute abundance of every unique TCRbeta CDR3 rearrangement. For each sample, productive Simpson clonality was calculated as the square root of Simpson's diversity index across productive rearrangements. TCRdb's version of the immuneACCESS table is confined to in-frame rearrangements and falls short of the full clone set. An unresolved V gene accounts for under half of the shortfall where checked; the remainder is of unknown origin. Clonal size and the V and J genes are those of that table, whereas D and trimming came from the DNA. This sample gives about 93,000 clones in total; more than 65% of them show up just once. 16% of the sample goes to the ten largest clones.

The sequence links TRBV10-3 to TRBJ1-2, with a tentative D gene TRBD1 over 6 matching bases. The sequencing sample was made of peripheral blood. This clonotype was obtained from a human donor in a cohort sampled during active COVID-19. The DNA sequence follows: TGTGCCATCAGCTACCCTCGGGACATCGAAAAGGACACCTTC. This translates into CAISYPRDIEKDTF.